Listed below are T cell receptor beta chains from one sample, sequenced in a study of CD8+ T cells in alopecia areata. This table comes from immunoSEQ multiplex PCR, and its TCRdb copy is limited to in-frame clones, with some not included. The sample carries about 180,000 clones, approximately 51% recorded once. Here the sequenced sample was CD8+ T cells sorted from blood, taken around week 54, from a patient treated with tofacitinib. These receptors were collected from a human donor with alopecia areata. Each CDR3 is given with its conserved first and last residue. D genes are given only for firm matches. Clone sizes are given selectively: once, few, many, or a class where the clone is expanded.

. | . | TRBJ2-7 | TRBV10-1 | TGCGCCAGCAGTGAGGCAGGGTACGAGCAGTACTTC | CASSEAGYEQYF
. | . | TRBJ1-1 | TRBV7-9 | TGTGCCAGCAGCTTAGGCGGGGACACTGAAGCTTTCTTT | CASSLGGDTEAFF
. | TRBD2 | TRBJ2-7 | TRBV4-2 | TGTGCCAGCAGCCAAGGCGGGGGGTACGAGCAGTACTTC | CASSQGGGYEQYF
few | . | TRBJ1-4 | TRBV7-9 | TGTGCCAGCACCCCCGGACCAGATGAAAAACTGTTTTTT | CASTPGPDEKLFF
. | . | TRBJ2-5 | TRBV15 | TGTGCCACCAGCAGCGATGGCGCTCTCGGAGAGACCCAGTACTTC | CATSSDGALGETQYF
. | . | TRBJ1-6 | TRBV4-1 | TGCGCCAGCAGCCAAAGCCAGATTAATTCACCCCTCCACTTT | CASSQSQINSPLHF
. | . | TRBJ1-6 | TRBV7-3 | TGTGCCAGCAGCTTAAGAGCCGGGGTATATAATTCACCCCTCCACTTT | CASSLRAGVYNSPLHF
. | TRBD2 | TRBJ2-7 | TRBV5-6 | TGTGCCAGCAGCCGGCGGGGGGAGACCTACGAGCAGTACTTC | CASSRRGETYEQYF
once | . | TRBJ2-5 | TRBV13 | TGTGCCAGCAGCCCCCCCGGACAGCAAGAGACCCAGTACTTC | CASSPPGQQETQYF
few | TRBD2 | TRBJ2-2 | TRBV9 | TGTGCCAGCAGCGTAACCACTAGCGGGGGTGGCACCGGGGAGCTGTTTTTT | CASSVTTSGGGTGELFF
. | . | TRBJ2-2 | TRBV5-6 | TGTGCCAGCAGCTTCGGGGGACCCGGGGAGCTGTTTTTT | CASSFGGPGELFF
. | . | TRBJ2-3 | TRBV7-9 | TGTGCCAGCAGCTTAGCGAAAGGGACAGATACGCAGTATTTT | CASSLAKGTDTQYF
. | . | TRBJ1-1 | TRBV5-4 | TGTGCCAGCAGCTTGGATGGTCCAGCTTTCTTT | CASSLDGPAFF
. | . | TRBJ1-2 | TRBV4-2 | TGTGCCAGCAGCCAAGATTGGTCCGGGAAGGGCGGCTACACCTTC | CASSQDWSGKGGYTF
. | . | TRBJ2-1 | TRBV5-6 | TGTGCCAGCAGCTTGGAACTGAGGGGCAATGAGCAGTTCTTC | CASSLELRGNEQFF
. | TRBD1 | TRBJ2-7 | TRBV30 | TGTGCCTGGAGTATGACAGGGGGCTCCTACGAGCAGTACTTC | CAWSMTGGSYEQYF
. | . | TRBJ1-5 | TRBV2 | TGTGCCAGCAGTGTCGGGTTCTCAGGGGATGAGCCCCAGCATTTT | CASSVGFSGDEPQHF
. | . | TRBJ2-5 | TRBV5-1 | TGCGCCAGCAATCAGGGGGGGACATACCAAGAGACCCAGTACTTC | CASNQGGTYQETQYF
. | . | TRBJ1-5 | TRBV27 | TGTGCCAGCAGTTTATCCTGGGGGTGGAATCAGCCCCAGCATTTT | CASSLSWGWNQPQHF
few | . | TRBJ2-2 | TRBV29-1 | TGCAGCGTTGAGCAGAGACCTTACACCGGGGAGCTGTTTTTT | CSVEQRPYTGELFF
few | TRBD1 | TRBJ2-7 | TRBV7-3 | TGTGCCAGCAGCCCCGGGGACAGGTCGGCCTACGAGCAGTACTTC | CASSPGDRSAYEQYF
. | TRBD1 | TRBJ2-7 | TRBV19 | TGTGCCAGCCAGGGACAGGGAGGCGAGCAGTACTTC | CASQGQGGEQYF
few | TRBD1 | TRBJ2-5 | TRBV25-1 | TGTGCCAGCAGCAGGGGGCTGGAGACCCAGTACTTC | CASSRGLETQYF
. | TRBD1 | TRBJ2-5 | TRBV2 | TGTGCCAGCAGTGGGACAGGGGGCTTGTACCAAGAGACCCAGTACTTC | CASSGTGGLYQETQYF
few | TRBD1 | TRBJ2-2 | TRBV5-4 | TGTGCCAGCAGCACCGGGACAGGGGTCGTGACCGGGGAGCTGTTTTTT | CASSTGTGVVTGELFF
. | . | TRBJ1-2 | TRBV30 | TGTGCCTGGAGTTATGGAAACTATGGCTACACCTTC | CAWSYGNYGYTF
. | TRBD1 | TRBJ2-3 | TRBV7-3 | TGTGCCAGCAGCCCCCGGGGACAGAAAGATACGCAGTATTTT | CASSPRGQKDTQYF
few | . | TRBJ1-2 | TRBV11-2 | TGTGCCAGCAGCCGCGAGGGGGACGGCTACACCTTC | CASSREGDGYTF
. | . | TRBJ1-6 | TRBV30 | TGTGCCTGGAGTGTTTTGGGGTATAATTCACCCCTCCACTTT | CAWSVLGYNSPLHF
. | TRBD1 | TRBJ2-2 | TRBV7-6 | TGTGCCAGCAGCTCCCACAGGGGGCCGTCGACCGGGGAGCTGTTTTTT | CASSSHRGPSTGELFF
few | . | TRBJ1-2 | TRBV9 | TGTGCCAGCAGCGTAGAGGACGGCCTCTATGGCTACACCTTC | CASSVEDGLYGYTF
. | . | TRBJ2-5 | TRBV28 | TGTGCCAGCAGTGGGGGGTTTGATGAAGAGACCCAGTACTTC | CASSGGFDEETQYF
few | . | TRBJ2-7 | TRBV11-1 | TGTGCCAGCACCTCCAGCTCCTACGAGCAGTACTTC | CASTSSSYEQYF
. | . | TRBJ2-7 | TRBV4-2 | TGTGCCAGCAGCGATATACAGACCTACGAGCAGTACTTC | CASSDIQTYEQYF
. | . | TRBJ1-3 | TRBV29-1 | TGCAGCGTTGAACGCCGACACCCTGGAAACACCATATATTTT | CSVERRHPGNTIYF
. | . | TRBJ1-2 | TRBV15 | TGTGCCACCAGCAGCTATCCCGGGACGGTCAACTATGGCTACACCTTC | CATSSYPGTVNYGYTF
. | . | TRBJ2-3 | TRBV4-1 | TGCGCCAGCAGCCAAGGGCCTGGTGCAGATACGCAGTATTTT | CASSQGPGADTQYF
few | . | TRBJ2-2 | TRBV2 | TGTGCCAGCAGTGAGACAGGTCCCACCGGGGAGCTGTTTTTT | CASSETGPTGELFF
. | TRBD1 | TRBJ1-2 | TRBV11-2 | TGTGCCAGCAGCTTAGATCCGGGACAGCCAAATTACTATGGCTACACCTTC | CASSLDPGQPNYYGYTF
. | . | TRBJ2-7 | TRBV4-1 | TGCGCCAGCAGCCAAGATGAAGGCGGCTACGAGCAGTACTTC | CASSQDEGGYEQYF
. | . | TRBJ1-1 | TRBV6-6 | TGTGCCAGCAGGCACCCCGACAGGTTGAACACTGAAGCTTTCTTT | CASRHPDRLNTEAFF
. | TRBD1 | TRBJ2-5 | TRBV7-7 | TGTGCTAGCAGCTTAGGACAGGGCGAGACCCAGTACTTC | CASSLGQGETQYF
once | . | TRBJ1-1 | TRBV30 | TGTGCCTGGAGTGTACGTGAAGGTCCTGAAGCTTTCTTT | CAWSVREGPEAFF
. | TRBD1 | TRBJ1-6 | TRBV5-6 | TGTGCCAGCAGCCACAGGACAGGGCGATATTCACCCCTCCACTTT | CASSHRTGRYSPLHF